This note documents a single TCR beta chain sequence. The target of this receptor is not known. Base-call qualities are not available, and no considerably larger clone is one nucleotide away. After removal of 0 bases from V and 6 bases from J, the junction retains 3 bases not matched to a gene. CDR1 and CDR2 (SGHVS, FQNEAQ) derive from the germline V gene. The CDR3 covers 15 residues, taking in both the cysteine and the phenylalanine. The only DNA kept is the CDR3, 45 bases in frame from the first base. These data originate in a study of cytomegalovirus exposure and HLA in healthy donors (dated 2017 in TCRdb). With respect to the entire study: An earlier analysis of approximately 640 of the donors reported about 290 Gb of sequence data and more than 90 million unique TCR beta sequences from 150 million to 200 million T cells. An earlier analysis of a few hundred of the donors applied high-throughput TCR beta sequencing to assess whether each TCR beta V gene segment acted as functional or pseudogenic. The number of typed donors differed by locus: about 620-630 for A, B, C, DRB1 and DQB1; approximately 520 for DQA1; roughly 600 for DPA1; and approximately 450 for DPB1. HLA typing included class I and class II loci at four-digit resolution. On average, about 240,000 unique TCR beta nucleotide sequences were sequenced per donor among 300 to 500 genotyped donors of the cohort, with roughly a sixth of those sequences being non-productive. Donor age, sex, ethnicity and CMV serostatus were compiled together with the repertoire data. In a later genetic analysis, genome-wide SNP genotypes for about 55% of the roughly 670 donors were used, and that subset was treated as a discovery cohort. An early release that covered some 640 HLA-typed donors contained around 300 gigabases of sequencing data and 75 million to 100 million unique TCR sequences. All discovery cohort repertoires had been generated using a single sequencing platform. A later analysis re-analyzed previously published TCR beta repertoires from 650 to 800 donors and added high-resolution HLA genotyping to study TCR occurrence patterns. Along with the approximately 650-subject first cohort, a separate validation cohort of 120 different subjects was used. About five DR-DQ haplotypes were treated as single units for association and clustering because of strong linkage in the cohort. Using immunosequencing, the study profiled T cell repertoires from 550 to 750 subjects and related those repertoires to cytomegalovirus serostatus. Of the roughly 420 genotyped donors, 70% to 90% were placed in the genetic ancestry cluster associated with self-reported Caucasian donors. The study combined high-throughput TCR immunosequencing, statistical association of individual TCRs with disease status, and machine learning to predict cytomegalovirus infection status. The aim of the study was to test whether cataloging public T cell receptors could identify signatures of past pathogen exposure. Rather than using new phenotypic data, the later analysis identified candidate immune exposures from TCR beta sequences and from how often those sequences occurred across donors. Study-wide conclusions, independent of this receptor: In both the original and validation cohorts, the classifier was reported to diagnose cytomegalovirus status with high specificity and sensitivity. In this cohort, only TCR beta chains were sequenced, and detectable features were limited by the absence of alpha or paired-chain data. A later analysis found that TCR association rates varied across HLA loci, with DRB1 alleles showing the most associated TCRs and HLA-C alleles the fewest. While some public TCRs were present in many individuals, most TCR sequences turned up only very rarely across donors. In a later analysis, HLA-associated TCR beta chains showed more clonal expansion and lower generation probabilities than non-associated chains that were equally common. The earlier analysis of 587 of the donors excluded 15 to 20 rarely observed V segments, including chromosome 9 orphons, because counts were too low. At a false discovery rate of 0.05, a later analysis linked 16,951 TCR beta sequences to specific HLA alleles. In a later analysis, most CMV-associated TCR beta chains were found to appear HLA-restricted, with HLA associations seemingly driven largely by CMV exposure. A later analysis reported that several top co-occurrence clusters appeared linked to parvovirus B19, influenza, CMV and Epstein-Barr virus. Correlated functional status among segregating V segments might reflect linkage disequilibrium, but an unknown experimental factor could not be ruled out. Sequencing depth was assumed to be roughly uniform across donors in the presence/absence analyses, though that assumption may not hold. Compared with the roughly 670-donor mean, donors in an Asian-associated ancestry cluster had fewer N-insertions in productive TCRs, according to a later genetic analysis. Some IMGT-functional V segments, including TRBV6-2 and TRBV6-3, could not be distinguished by the 87-base-pair reads and were therefore excluded. Because some donors lacked HLA typing at each locus, the association tests relied only on the typed subset. A total of roughly 160 TCR beta chains were listed by the study as associated with cytomegalovirus. A few of the identified cytomegalovirus-associated TCR beta chains were confirmed in vitro to be specific for cytomegalovirus antigens. A later genetic analysis associated a missense DCLRE1C variant with V-gene and J-gene trimming of TCR beta chains, and an independent cohort replicated the association. Assigning TCR associations to individual alleles was difficult when HLA alleles, especially DR and DQ, strongly co-occurred. CMV serostatus was the only immune exposure information available for the cohort. Broadly in line with IMGT annotations, most TCR beta V segments showed up in productive rearrangements about 87% or about 30% of the time in an earlier analysis of several hundred of the donors. A further reported finding was that TCR beta sequences accurately predicted the HLA-A and HLA-B alleles for most subjects in the first cohort. A cluster of highly shared sequence variants was judged likely to represent a technical artifact of the sequencing pipeline. According to the authors, the approach could potentially be generalized to other disease states and immunological phenotypes.

The cohort consisted of some 670 healthy bone marrow donors. Cohort members were all nominally healthy when sampled, although unrecorded immune exposures were likely present. The donor was CMV seropositive and was included in the group of some 290 seropositive cohort members. Every donor gave a peripheral blood sample, and the peripheral blood mononuclear cells from that sample were used for TCR beta sequencing. Genomic DNA extraction from the blood cell samples was performed with the Qiagen DNeasy Blood Extraction Kit. The library was made by the immunoSEQ multiplex PCR assay. The multiplex PCR relied on a mix of 60 forward primers for TCR Vbeta segments and 13 reverse primers for TCR Jbeta segments. The CDR3 region of rearranged TCR beta genes was amplified from genomic DNA by a multiplex PCR assay. On the Illumina HiSeq System, the amplified TCR beta libraries were sequenced as 87-base-pair reads. In the source study's methods: Across the roughly 640 repertoires, a later analysis counted tens of millions of unique TCR beta chains, roughly 11 million of which were shared by at least two donors. Raw reads were error-corrected and collapsed into unique sequences with a nearest-neighbor algorithm that merged closely related sequences to remove PCR and sequencing errors. To assign V, D and J gene segments, CDR3 sequences were aligned to IMGT reference sequences. For a sequence to be retained, a match of at least six nucleotides was required to both a V gene segment and a J gene segment. Rearrangements were classified as productive when the CDR3 lacked stop codons and remained in frame with V and J, and all other rearrangements were classified as non-productive. CDR3 was defined according to IMGT convention as the region running from the second conserved V-encoded cysteine to the conserved J-encoded phenylalanine. The earlier analysis of around 640 of the donors excluded sequences that lacked an unambiguous match to a single V gene segment. An earlier analysis of 587 of the donors classified V segments as functional when productive rearrangements were above 56.7% and as segregating when the standard deviation between donors was above 5%. A statistical classification framework was built to diagnose cytomegalovirus status from the catalog of TCR beta chain sequences. V and J gene assignment, in a later analysis, came from comparing TCR nucleotide sequences with IMGT/GENE-DB human TR gene sequences. Using the TCRdist pipeline, a later analysis assigned CDR3 sequences along with most-parsimonious VDJ recombination scenarios. A later analysis defined each TCR beta chain by its CDR3 amino acid sequence plus V-gene family, and excluded reads lacking a unique V-gene family. To address suspected cross-contamination and a sequencing artifact, a later analysis removed approximately 590 highly shared, low-generation-probability nucleotide sequences. A later analysis calculated a clonal expansion index for each public chain from normalized within-repertoire ranks of inferred template counts. In a later analysis, generation probabilities were computed with a VDJ recombination model fitted to out-of-frame rearrangements, and the resulting probabilities were checked against IGoR. In a later analysis, hypergeometric tests were used to score TCR-TCR, TCR-HLA and TCR-CMV co-occurrence, with a repertoire-size bias correction applied to TCR pairs. A later analysis estimated false discovery rates by permuting HLA or CMV assignments 20 times. In a later analysis, co-occurring TCRs were grouped using DBSCAN, with TCRdist sequence similarity added in when clustering inside HLA-allele-positive subsets. For co-occurrence clustering, repertoires with fewer than 30,000 or more than 120,000 public chains were excluded, along with about five repertoires with anomalous nucleotide sharing. What TCRdb holds here is the immuneACCESS table cut down to in-frame rearrangements. Part of the clones is not present; checked against another copy, under half of the missing clones reflect an unresolved V gene, and the others are unexplained. That table is the source of V, J and clone size, and D and trimming were worked out from the DNA. This sample gives approximately 110,000 clones in total; 60% to 75% of them show up just once. Roughly 11% of the sample is held by the ten biggest clonotypes.

The TCR was taken from a middle-aged man in good health and CMV-seropositive. The receptor chain draws on TRBV7-8 and TRBJ1-5; TRBD1 agrees with 9 junctional bases. The sample consisted of PBMCs. The DNA sequence reads TGTGCCAGCAGCTTAGCCGGGGACAGGGTTCAGCCCCAGCATTTT. This codes for CASSLAGDRVQPQHF.